The clone carrying this T cell receptor (beta chain) was seen once. This sample was included in a study of blood T cell repertoires in COVID-19. Assay used: immunoSEQ multiplex PCR; TCRdb lists only in-frame clones, some missing. The sample lists hundreds of thousands of clones, 75% to 90% seen once, with roughly 1% in the top ten. Participants were aged about 18 to 90 years from around 24 US areas. The sequence was collected from a man aged 18 to 35 who had recovered from COVID-19. Sequenced material: PBMCs or T cells enriched from blood (not recorded which).

CDR3 protein: CASSYGQGPYEQYF. For the CDR3, the DNA is TGTGCCAGCAGTTATGGGCAGGGTCCCTACGAGCAGTACTTC. The J gene is TRBJ2-7, the V gene TRBV27, with D tentatively TRBD1 (5 bases). CDR1 is MNHEY, CDR2 SMNVEV, per germline (reference sequence). V gave up 4 bases and J gave up 2 bases, with 12 bases separating them. The CDR3 consists of 14 residues.